Each of the 11 T cell receptor beta chains below was sequenced from the same sample in a study of cytotoxic CD8 clonotypes in ibrutinib-treated CLL. The method was immunoSEQ multiplex PCR; TCRdb's version includes in-frame clones alone and lacks a portion of them. The sample records about 300,000 clones, less than 85% being singletons. This specimen consisted of PBMCs, obtained at disease progression, from a patient treated with ibrutinib. These receptors came from a human donor with chronic lymphocytic leukemia.

V is TRBV7-9 and J is TRBJ1-1; no reliable D call. Trimming took 5 bases from V and 7 from J, leaving 11 bases between them. CDR1 is SEHNR and CDR2 is FQNEAQ in the germline V gene (reference sequence). There are 12 residues in the CDR3. The chain's CDR3 is CASSNMGNEAFF. DNA for the CDR3: TGTGCCAGCAGCAACATGGGGAATGAAGCTTTCTTT. Looking up the rest from reference TRBV7-9 and TRBJ1-1 gives the full variable domain: DTGVSQNPRHKITKRGQNVTFRCDPISEHNRLYWYRQTLGQGPEFLTYFQNEAQLEKSRLLSDRFSAERPKGSFSTLEIQRTEQGDSAMYLCASSNMGNEAFFGQGTRLTVV.

This sequence joins TRBV9 and TRBJ2-3; 11 bases map to TRBD1. The CDR3 covers 16 residues. The J segment lost 3 bases and the V segment lost 3 bases, leaving 6 bases of the junction unmatched. Germline V gene data show CDR1 as SGDLS and CDR2 as YYNGEE. For the CDR3, the DNA is TGTGCCAGCAGCGCCTCCGGGACAGGGGGAACAGATACGCAGTATTTT. It yields the protein CASSASGTGGTDTQYF. The variable domain in full, with the rest retrieved from reference TRBV9 and TRBJ2-3, is DSGVTQTPKHLITATGQRVTLRCSPRSGDLSVYWYQQSLDQGLQFLIQYYNGEERAKGNILERFSAQQFPDLHSELNLSSLELGDSALYFCASSASGTGGTDTQYFGPGTRLTVL.

This clone was observed a handful of times. The chain joins TRBV18 to TRBJ1-1; D remains unclear. Trimming removed 4 bases from V and 1 base from J, with 10 bases in between. The germline V gene encodes CDR1 KGHSH and CDR2 LQKENI. This CDR3 has 14 residues. CDR3 nucleotide sequence: TGTGCCAGCTCACGGGCAGGTCAGAACACTGAAGCTTTCTTT. It is translated as CASSRAGQNTEAFF. Drawing the rest from reference TRBV18 and TRBJ1-1, the complete variable domain is NAGVMQNPRHLVRRRGQEARLRCSPMKGHSHVYWYRQLPEEGLKFMVYLQKENIIDESGMPKERFSAEFPKEGPSILRIQQVVRGDSAAYFCASSRAGQNTEAFFGQGTRLTVV.

The chain combines TRBV9 with TRBJ2-3; D is perhaps TRBD2 (5 bases). The CDR3 has 17 residues. Trimming left V 4 bases short and J 1 base short, with 19 bases between. From germline, CDR1 is SGDLS and CDR2 YYNGEE. The CDR3: CASSPTGRAKGTDTQYF. The CDR3 region has the DNA TGTGCCAGCAGCCCCACGGGGAGAGCAAAGGGCACAGATACGCAGTATTTT. Full variable domain (rest looked up from reference TRBV9 and TRBJ2-3): DSGVTQTPKHLITATGQRVTLRCSPRSGDLSVYWYQQSLDQGLQFLIQYYNGEERAKGNILERFSAQQFPDLHSELNLSSLELGDSALYFCASSPTGRAKGTDTQYFGPGTRLTVL.

This clone was observed once. V and J are TRBV7-9 and TRBJ2-5; weak D call: TRBD1 (6 bases). This CDR3 contains 16 residues. V was shortened by 5 bases and J by 2 bases, with 18 bases between the two germline ends. The germline V gene has CDR1 SEHNR and CDR2 FQNEAQ (reference sequence). The CDR3 reads CASSHNRDPNQETQYF. For the CDR3, the DNA is TGTGCCAGCAGCCACAACAGGGACCCCAATCAAGAGACCCAGTACTTC.

In its sample, this clone was seen a few times. The chain joins TRBV5-1 to TRBJ2-7, with TRBD2 identical over 8 bases. This CDR3 has 15 amino acids. Germline loops: CDR1 SGHRS, CDR2 YFSETQ. The junction had 7 bases not matched to a gene; V was cut back by 1 base and J by 4 bases. The CDR3: CASSLTSGSAYEQYF. The DNA of the CDR3 is TGCGCCAGCAGCTTGACCAGCGGGAGCGCGTACGAGCAGTACTTC.

The chain is built from TRBV5-6 and TRBJ1-6; 8 positions agree with TRBD1. V dropped 4 bases and J dropped 6; count of bases not matched to a gene: 3. CDR1 is SGHDT, CDR2 YYEEEE, per germline. This CDR3 spans 14 amino acids. The CDR3 DNA is TGTGCCAGCAGCGCAGGACAGGGTAATTCACCCCTCCACTTT. Translation gives CASSAGQGNSPLHF.

V is TRBV19 and J is TRBJ1-3, with 7 nucleotides matching TRBD1. The CDR3 contains 14 residues. Germline V CDR1 and CDR2: LNHDA, SQIVND (reference sequence). The V and J ends lost 3 bases and 8 bases, in that order; junction bases with no gene match: 7. CDR3: CASSIGRGPHTIYF. The CDR3 DNA reads as TGTGCCAGTAGTATCGGGAGGGGGCCTCACACCATATATTTT.

The chain combines TRBV7-2 with TRBJ1-2; D uncertain. Germline V CDR1 and CDR2: SGHTA, FQGNSA. The V and J ends lost 4 bases and 1 base respectively, with 10 bases between them. The CDR3 has 14 amino acids. In DNA, the CDR3 is TGTGCCAGCAGCTCGTATACGGATAACTATGGCTACACCTTC. Translating gives CASSSYTDNYGYTF.

The chain recombines TRBV27 with TRBJ1-3, with TRBD1 matching over 8 bases. After removal of 5 bases from V and 4 bases from J, the junction contained 7 bases not matched to a gene. The CDR3 has 15 amino acids. Germline CDR1 reads MNHEY; CDR2 reads SMNVEV (reference sequence). The CDR3 region is CASSPDRDRGNTIYF. For the CDR3, the DNA is TGTGCCAGCAGTCCAGACCGGGACAGGGGAAACACCATATATTTT.

The chain recombines TRBV25-1 with TRBJ2-2; D tentatively fits TRBD1 or TRBD2 (6 bases each). This CDR3 is built from 15 residues. The germline CDR1 and CDR2 sequences are MGHDK and SYGVNS. V lost 2 bases and J 8 bases, leaving 15 bases between the germline ends. In DNA, the CDR3 is TGTGCCAGCAGTGAAAGGGGACTTCAGGGGGGGGAGCTGTTTTTT. Protein: CASSERGLQGGELFF. Full variable domain (missing parts from reference TRBV25-1 and TRBJ2-2): EADIYQTPRYLVIGTGKKITLECSQTMGHDKMYWYQQDPGMELHLIHYSYGVNSTEKGDLSSESTVSRIRTEHFPLTLESARPSHTSQYLCASSERGLQGGELFFGEGSRLTVL.